This entry features one TCR beta chain sequence. This sample is drawn from a study of blood T cell repertoires in COVID-19. Study members were between roughly 18 and 90 years old and lived in 24 US regions. Participant-reported clinical history was the basis for cohort assignment. The table came from immunoSEQ multiplex PCR; TCRdb's copy has only in-frame clones and leaves some out. The sample lists roughly 280,000 clones; approximately 90% were seen once. This TCR derives from a woman in her twenties or thirties with acute COVID-19. Material: PBMCs or T cells enriched from blood (not recorded which).

CDR3 region: CASSLFSGGNTDTQYF. CDR3 DNA: TGTGCCAGCAGTCTCTTTAGCGGGGGAAACACAGATACGCAGTATTTT. The chain combines TRBV25-1 with TRBJ2-3, with 9 positions matching TRBD2. CDR3 size: 16 residues. The germline gives CDR1 MGHDK, CDR2 SYGVNS. Unmatched junction bases numbered 8, after V lost 5 bases and J lost 2 bases.